This T cell receptor (beta chain) comes out of a study of blood T cell repertoires in COVID-19 (dated by TCRdb to about 2020). Describing the broader study: Samples from collaborators originated in the United States, Italy and Spain and spanned both the acute and convalescent phases of COVID-19. The prospective study material was composed of cDNA or gDNA derived from T cells, B-cell-depleted T cells, or PBMCs. The dataset comprised deeply sampled blood TCRbeta repertoires from subjects exposed to, actively infected with, or recovered from COVID-19. The repertoires were released in a freely available public database intended as a resource for research on the immune response to SARS-CoV-2. The samples were drawn from the first 160 participants of the ongoing ImmuneRACE study and from 1,254 subjects provided by 6 global collaborators. Sample metadata almost always included a de-identified subject ID, COVID-19 status, age in years and sex. HLA class I and class II types, where available, came from metadata supplied by the sample provider rather than from assay-based typing. General conclusions and limits of the study: The amount of clinical and demographic metadata varied by source and participant and was provided uncurated.

TCRbeta CDR3 regions were amplified from genomic DNA using the immunoSEQ Assay, a bias-controlled multiplex PCR. In the authors' own workflow: Nucleated cell counts per sample were estimated from amplification of reference gene primers within the assay. Sequence reads were collapsed and filtered to measure the absolute abundance of every unique TCRbeta CDR3 rearrangement. For each sample, productive Simpson clonality was calculated by taking the square root of Simpson's diversity index across productive rearrangements. TCRdb took over this immuneACCESS table, retaining in-frame rearrangements with V and J assigned. Such tables are incomplete; in checked studies, under half of the missing clones stem from an unresolved V gene, and the remainder is unexplained. The DNA gave D and trimming, while V, J and clone size come from that table. The sample table records 98,000 or so clones; over 65% of these occur just once. Of the sample, around a quarter falls within the top ten clones.

In the case of this clone: No cognate antigen has been identified for it. The input lacks base qualities; no much larger clone sits a single base away.

The collaborating institutions used their own protocols to collect whole blood in K2EDTA tubes. For TCRbeta analysis, collaborator samples were shipped as frozen whole blood, as isolated PBMCs, or as DNA extracted from either sample type. The CDR3 numbers 12 residues from cysteine through phenylalanine. Only the CDR3 DNA stays, 36 bases, in frame from base 1. The germline V gene yields SGHRS for CDR1 and YFSETQ for CDR2. V and J are trimmed by 4 bases and 8 bases, and the gene matches miss 5 bases of the junction. The source of this sequence is a man in his sixties with acute or convalescent COVID-19. Material for sequencing was peripheral blood. The chain uses TRBV5-1 and TRBJ1-2, with 7 bases matching TRBD1. CDR3 region: CASSLGTVGYTF. The bases read TGCGCCAGCAGCCTAGGGACAGTGGGCTACACCTTC.